The next 22 T cell receptor beta chains were all read from a single sample in a study of neurological immune-mediated disorders. TCRdb ran MiXCR on the 5' RACE reads and lists one entry per CDR3 protein. The repertoire holds 80,000 or so distinct CDR3 sequences, around 9.9% seen once, with 1.5% to 2% in the top ten. Sequenced: PBMCs. The receptor source for this set is a man aged 50-60 years in good health.

This clonotype was counted ten times or more. The chain carries TRBV19 and TRBJ2-7; 7 positions match TRBD1. Per the germline V gene, CDR1 is LNHDA and CDR2 is SQIVND (reference sequence). The CDR3 loop spans 12 amino acids. For the CDR3, the DNA is TGTGCGACTAAGGGGGCGCGGTACGAGCAGTACTTC. Amino acid sequence: CATKGARYEQYF.

This clonotype was seen at least ten times. The chain carries TRBV6-2 or TRBV6-3 and TRBJ2-7; D not certain. CDR1 is MNHEY, CDR2 SVGEGT, per germline. This CDR3 comprises 14 residues. V was trimmed by 5 bases and J by 1 base, leaving 12 bases between them. The CDR3 region is CASSIPPGSYEQYF. As DNA, the CDR3 is TGTGCCAGCAGTATACCCCCAGGATCCTACGAGCAGTACTTC.

A few counts support this clonotype. This rearrangement joins TRBV5-1 to TRBJ1-1; no clear D. The V end was cut by 6 bases, the J end by 1 base, with 16 bases between. There are 15 residues in the CDR3. Germline V gene data show CDR1 as SGHRS and CDR2 as YFSETQ. DNA of the CDR3: TGCGCCAGCATGCCTCCGGGGAGCGCGAACACTGAAGCTTTCTTT. This sequence encodes CASMPPGSANTEAFF.

This clonotype was detected many times. V is TRBV5-1 and J is TRBJ2-7; D might be TRBD1 (5 bases). Looked up from germline, CDR1 is SGHRS and CDR2 is YFSETQ. Between the trimmed V and J ends, which lost 6 bases and 3 bases, there was a span of 13 bases. The CDR3 is 13 residues long. CDR3 residues: CASKRREGYEQYF. As DNA, the CDR3 is TGCGCCAGCAAGCGCAGGGAAGGCTACGAGCAGTACTTC.

Many counts were recorded for this clonotype. DNA of the CDR3: TGTGCCAGCAGCCCTAGTGCGGGAGGCGTTTTTTACAATGAGCAGTTCTTC. Translated: CASSPSAGGVFYNEQFF. The chain has TRBV7-2 and TRBJ2-1, with TRBD2 matching 8 bases. The germline V gene has CDR1 SGHTA and CDR2 FQGNSA. This CDR3 contains 17 residues. Trimming took 5 bases from V and 4 from J; bases not matched to a gene: 13.

This clonotype has at least ten counts. The rearrangement joins TRBV12-3 or TRBV12-4 to TRBJ2-1; 8 nucleotides agree with TRBD2. V gave up 5 bases and J gave up 6 bases; unmatched junction bases: 9. This CDR3 has 15 residues. The DNA for the CDR3 is TGTGCCAGCAGTCCTACCTCGACTAGCGTCAATGAGCAGTTCTTC. It encodes CASSPTSTSVNEQFF.

The sample holds many counts of this clonotype. The chain carries TRBV5-1 and TRBJ2-3; D is possibly TRBD2 (5 bases). The CDR3 is 14 residues long. Germline CDR1 SGHRS, CDR2 YFSETQ. V lost 4 bases and J lost 1, with 10 bases in between. The CDR3 reads CASSRTSRTDTQYF. CDR3 bases: TGCGCCAGCAGCCGGACTTCTCGCACAGATACGCAGTATTTT.

This clonotype was seen many times. The chain recombines TRBV20-1 with TRBJ2-2; 15 positions match TRBD2. This CDR3 is built from 17 residues. Germline V CDR1 and CDR2: DFQATT, SNEGSKA (reference sequence). V shed 5 bases and J 1 base; nucleotides not matched to a gene: 5. Here the CDR3 DNA reads TGCAGTGCTTTAGGGGGACTAGCGGGAGGGAACACCGGGGAGCTGTTTTTT. Amino acid sequence: CSALGGLAGGNTGELFF.

In this sample, this clonotype turned up many times. J is TRBJ2-3 and V is TRBV7-8; possibly TRBD1 for D (5 bases). V was trimmed by 5 bases and J by 4 bases, leaving 16 bases between them. Germline assignment: CDR1 SGHVS and CDR2 FQNEAQ. The CDR3 consists of 15 residues. Here the CDR3 DNA reads TGTGCCAGCAGCAGGACCCCCTTAGGGGCAGATACGCAGTATTTT. Amino acid sequence: CASSRTPLGADTQYF.

In this sample, this clonotype turned up many times. The chain is built from TRBV3-1 and TRBJ1-3, with a possible D match to TRBD1 (6 bases). Deletions cut 2 bases from V and 2 bases from J, with 10 bases between. Per the germline V gene, CDR1 is LGHDT and CDR2 is YNNKEL (reference sequence). The CDR3 runs to 15 residues. DNA of the CDR3: TGTGCCAGCAGCCAACAGGGGACTGCTGGAAACACCATATATTTT. This sequence encodes CASSQQGTAGNTIYF. The whole variable domain, remainder taken from reference TRBV3-1 and TRBJ1-3, is DTAVSQTPKYLVTQMGNDKSIKCEQNLGHDTMYWYKQDSKKFLKIMFSYNNKELIINETVPNRFSPKSPDKAHLNLHINSLELGDSAVYFCASSQQGTAGNTIYFGEGSWLTVV.

This clonotype has only a few counts. The rearrangement uses TRBV6-4 and TRBJ1-1; D uncertain. The CDR3 is made up of 13 amino acids. Germline V lookup: CDR1 MRHNA, CDR2 SNTAGT. V lost 10 bases to trimming and J lost 4 bases, with 16 bases between them. CDR3 in amino acids: CATSQGSGTEAFF. CDR3 DNA sequence: TGTGCCACTTCCCAAGGGAGCGGCACTGAAGCTTTCTTT.

There are many counts of this clonotype. V and J are TRBV12-3 or TRBV12-4 and TRBJ1-1; D call uncertain. The CDR3 is 14 amino acids. The V and J ends lost 3 bases and 1 base respectively, with 9 bases between them. CDR3 sequence: CASSLTGWNTEAFF. In nucleotides, the CDR3 is TGTGCCAGCAGTTTGACGGGTTGGAACACTGAAGCTTTCTTT.

J is TRBJ1-5 and V is TRBV19, with a tentative D call TRBD1 (6 bases). The CDR3 is 14 residues long. In germline, CDR1 is LNHDA, CDR2 SQIVND (reference sequence). Trimming shortened V by 4 bases and J by 1 base, and 8 bases separated the two germline ends. The CDR3 DNA reads TGTGCCAGTAGTAACGACAGGAGCAATCAGCCCCAGCATTTT. It codes for CASSNDRSNQPQHF.

This clonotype came up many times. The rearrangement uses TRBV27 and TRBJ2-3; no reliable D call. CDR3 length: 11 amino acids. CDR1 and CDR2 from the germline V gene are MNHEY and SMNVEV (reference sequence). V was pared by 4 bases and J by 5 bases, with 4 bases between. CDR3 loop: CASSSVDTQYF. CDR3 sequence (DNA): TGTGCCAGCAGTTCGGTAGATACGCAGTATTTT.

This clonotype was detected ten times or more. This sequence joins TRBV18 and TRBJ2-1; the match to TRBD2 covers 14 bases. Germline trimming cut 10 bases from V and 6 bases from J; bases unmatched to any gene: 5. Looked up from germline, CDR1 is KGHSH and CDR2 is LQKENI. The CDR3 sequence is 14 residues long. CDR3 DNA sequence: TGTGCCACCTCCGGACTAGCGGGAGGCAATGAGCAGTTCTTC. This encodes CATSGLAGGNEQFF. Drawing the rest from reference TRBV18 and TRBJ2-1, the complete variable domain is NAGVMQNPRHLVRRRGQEARLRCSPMKGHSHVYWYRQLPEEGLKFMVYLQKENIIDESGMPKERFSAEFPKEGPSILRIQQVVRGDSAAYFCATSGLAGGNEQFFGPGTRLTVL.

This clonotype was observed many times. The chain recombines TRBV14 with TRBJ2-1, with 9 bases fitting TRBD2. Trimming at V came to 3 bases and at J to 4 bases, leaving 10 bases not matched to a gene. The CDR3 runs to 17 residues. CDR1 and CDR2 from the germline V gene are SGHDN and FVKESK. In nucleotides, the CDR3 is TGTGCCAGCAGCCAGACTGGCGGGAGGGCCTCATACAATGAGCAGTTCTTC. Translation gives CASSQTGGRASYNEQFF. Filled out from reference TRBV14 and TRBJ2-1, the complete variable domain reads EAGVTQFPSHSVIEKGQTVTLRCDPISGHDNLYWYRRVMGKEIKFLLHFVKESKQDESGMPNNRFLAERTGGTYSTLKVQPAELEDSGVYFCASSQTGGRASYNEQFFGPGTRLTVL.

This clonotype has ten or more counts. This sequence joins TRBV5-1 and TRBJ2-1; no clear D. The CDR3 is made up of 14 amino acids. Trimming pared 5 bases from V and 5 bases from J, leaving 14 bases between. Germline loops: CDR1 SGHRS, CDR2 YFSETQ. The CDR3 sequence is CASSGPKRNNEQFF. CDR3 bases: TGCGCCAGCAGTGGACCGAAAAGGAACAATGAGCAGTTCTTC.

This clonotype showed up many times. The rearrangement joins TRBV4-1 to TRBJ2-2; TRBD1 matches 7 bases. V shed 4 bases, J shed 6 bases, and the junction held 17 bases outside the gene matches. CDR3 size: 18 residues. Germline V gives CDR1 MGHRA, CDR2 YSYEKL. The CDR3: CASSPVGSGGFHAGELFF. In DNA form, the CDR3 reads TGCGCCAGCAGCCCAGTCGGCTCAGGGGGTTTTCATGCCGGGGAGCTGTTTTTT.

This clonotype was seen many times. The chain is built from TRBV27 and TRBJ1-2; TRBD1 matches at 7 bases. After removal of 6 bases from V and 2 bases from J, the junction contained 9 bases not matched to a gene. The CDR3 sequence is 15 residues long. CDR1 is MNHEY, CDR2 SMNVEV, per germline (reference sequence). CDR3 DNA sequence: TGTGCCAGCAGACCCTGGGCAGGGGGGAACTATGGCTACACCTTC. Translating gives CASRPWAGGNYGYTF.

This clonotype was observed at least ten times. The CDR3 coding sequence is TGTGCCAGCAGTTTAGTCAGGGGCTCTAATGAAAAACTGTTTTTT. It is translated as CASSLVRGSNEKLFF. The chain uses TRBV12-3 or TRBV12-4 and TRBJ1-4, with a weak D call TRBD1 (6 bases). V gave up 1 base and J gave up 3 bases, with 9 bases separating them. The CDR3 loop spans 15 amino acids.

A single count supports this clonotype. V and J are TRBV6-5 and TRBJ2-7; D is perhaps TRBD1 (6 bases). The CDR3 extends over 15 amino acids. The V end lost 6 bases, the J end lost 5 bases, and 20 bases lay between the germline ends. Germline lookup yields CDR1 MNHEY and CDR2 SVGAGI. This CDR3 reads CASRQTAGVVHEQYF. The CDR3 bases are TGTGCCAGCAGACAAACAGCAGGGGTAGTACACGAGCAGTACTTC.

This clonotype was picked up many times. The genes are TRBV3-1 and TRBJ2-7; D possibly corresponds to TRBD1 (6 bases). The V and J ends lost 3 bases and 1 base respectively, with 10 bases between them. The CDR3 is 14 residues long. CDR1 is LGHDT and CDR2 is YNNKEL in the germline V gene (reference sequence). The CDR3 DNA is TGTGCCAGCAGCCAGTCAGGGGTGTCCTACGAGCAGTACTTC. This translates into CASSQSGVSYEQYF.